This TCR beta chain was profiled in a study of cytomegalovirus exposure and HLA in healthy donors. Findings and limits, study-wide: Later analysis indicated greater clonal expansion among HLA-associated TCR beta chains than among equally common other chains.

13 Jbeta primers and 60 Vbeta primers were used for the PCR. Sequencing was performed with immunoSEQ multiplex PCR; in TCRdb, only in-frame clones are kept and a portion is missing. The sample has around 200,000 clones, approximately 80% seen once. The length of the CDR3 is 13 residues. CDR1 and CDR2 from the germline V gene are SNHLY and FYNNEI. V shed 7 bases, J shed 7 bases, and the junction held 9 bases outside the gene matches. Worth noting for this clone: Its antigen is currently unknown.

In nominal health when sampled, donors likely had unrecorded immune exposures nonetheless. The chain carries TRBV2 and TRBJ1-2; 7 bases align to TRBD1. Sequencing was done on a sample of PBMCs. This TCR came from a girl aged 2-10 years in good health and CMV-seropositive. The CDR3 region is CASNRGPKPGYTF. The CDR3 DNA sequence: TGTGCCAGCAATAGGGGGCCCAAGCCTGGCTACACCTTC.